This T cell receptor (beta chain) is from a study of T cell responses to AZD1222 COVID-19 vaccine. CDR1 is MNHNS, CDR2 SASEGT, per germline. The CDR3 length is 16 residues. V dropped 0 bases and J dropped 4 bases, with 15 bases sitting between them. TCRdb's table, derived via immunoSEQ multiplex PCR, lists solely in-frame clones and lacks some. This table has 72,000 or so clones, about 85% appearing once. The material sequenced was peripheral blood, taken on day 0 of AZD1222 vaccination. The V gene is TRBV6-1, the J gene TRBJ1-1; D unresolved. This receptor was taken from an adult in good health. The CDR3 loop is CASSEASFGLSTEAFF. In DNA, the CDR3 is TGTGCCAGCAGTGAAGCATCGTTCGGTTTGAGCACTGAAGCTTTCTTT.